This passage covers 5 T cell receptor beta chains from one sample sequenced in a study of CD8 T cells in Susac syndrome. Reverse transcription of roughly 0.5 to 1 ug RNA used random hexamers. TCRdb processed the immunoSEQ multiplex PCR reads anew with MiXCR; each CDR3 protein has one entry. The data show a few hundred thousand distinct CDR3 sequences, approximately 95% seen once. The sample consisted of CD4+ T cells from PBMCs. Receptors were obtained from a human donor with multiple sclerosis.

The chain is built from TRBV9 and TRBJ2-5; the D is unclear. V was cut by 0 bases and J by 0 bases, with 6 bases left in between. CDR3 length equals 14 residues. Looked up from germline, CDR1 is SGDLS and CDR2 is YYNGEE. For the CDR3, the DNA is TGTGCCAGCAGCGTAGACAGTTACCAAGAGACCCAGTACTTC. It encodes CASSVDSYQETQYF.

The J gene is TRBJ2-1, the V gene TRBV25-1, with TRBD2 identical over 7 bases. V shed 1 base and J 3 bases; nucleotides not matched to a gene: 6. This CDR3 is 16 amino acids long. The germline V gene has CDR1 MGHDK and CDR2 SYGVNS. As DNA, the CDR3 is TGTGCCAGCAGTGAATCTCGGGGGAGGGTCTACAATGAGCAGTTCTTC. This translates into CASSESRGRVYNEQFF.

The chain combines TRBV27 with TRBJ2-6; D unclear. In germline, CDR1 is MNHEY, CDR2 SMNVEV (reference sequence). The length of the CDR3 is 14 residues. V was pared by 3 bases and J by 2 bases, with 5 bases between. DNA of the CDR3: TGTGCCAGCAGTTTCGCGGCTGGGGCCAACGTCCTGACTTTC. This gives the protein CASSFAAGANVLTF.

V gene TRBV7-9 combines with J gene TRBJ1-1; D possibly corresponds to TRBD1 (5 bases). Germline-derived CDR1 and CDR2 are SEHNR and FQNEAQ (reference sequence). This CDR3 comprises 15 residues. V lost 2 bases and J lost 5, with 15 bases in between. In nucleotides, the CDR3 is TGTGCCAGCAGCTTAAGGGGATCGAATGGGACTGAAGCTTTCTTT. Amino acids: CASSLRGSNGTEAFF.

With respect to this clonotype: The CDR3 does not end in the conserved phenylalanine or tryptophan, so this is likely a read error. The chain uses TRBV3-1 and TRBJ1-6; the D is unclear. V was shortened by 4 bases and J by 6 bases, with 25 bases between the two germline ends. CDR1 is LGHDT and CDR2 is YNNKEL in the germline V gene (reference sequence). This CDR3 spans 19 amino acids. In nucleotides, the CDR3 is TGTGCCAGCAGCCCCGGACCAACGGGTGCGGCGCCCCTTAATTCACCCCTCCACCTT. Residues: CASSPGPTGAAPLNSPLHL.